Listed here are 22 T cell receptor beta chains from one sample, sequenced in a study of cytomegalovirus exposure and HLA in healthy donors. Vbeta (60) and Jbeta (13) primers were used in the PCR. This table comes from immunoSEQ multiplex PCR, and its TCRdb copy is limited to in-frame clones, with some not included. Seen here are approximately 200,000 clones, around 82% observed once, and the top ten hold 0.25% to 0.3%. What was sequenced was PBMCs. All receptors come from a boy aged 5-17 years in good health and CMV-seronegative.

The chain uses TRBV7-2 and TRBJ1-5, with TRBD1 matching over 7 bases. The CDR3 sequence is 14 residues long. Germline loops: CDR1 SGHTA, CDR2 FQGNSA. V dropped 6 bases and J dropped 2; count of bases not matched to a gene: 4. The CDR3 DNA sequence: TGTGCCAGCAGACGACAGGGAGGCAATCAGCCCCAGCATTTT. Translated: CASRRQGGNQPQHF.

The chain combines TRBV2 with TRBJ1-2; tentatively, D is TRBD1 (5 bases). CDR1 SNHLY and CDR2 FYNNEI come from the germline V gene. This CDR3 contains 13 residues. Trimming cost V 8 bases and J 1 base, with 11 bases left between them. The CDR3 sequence is CASVDSHNYGYTF. The CDR3, as DNA: TGTGCCAGCGTCGACAGCCATAACTATGGCTACACCTTC. Complete variable domain (other parts from reference TRBV2 and TRBJ1-2): EPEVTQTPSHQVTQMGQEVILRCVPISNHLYFYWYRQILGQKVEFLVSFYNNEISEKSEIFDDQFSVERPDGSNFTLKIRSTKLEDSAMYFCASVDSHNYGYTFGSGTRLTVV.

This clone occurred a few times. The chain employs TRBV15 and TRBJ2-6; tentatively, D is TRBD1 (6 bases). The germline V and J ends were trimmed by 7 bases and 0 bases, with 10 bases remaining between them. Germline assignment: CDR1 LNHNV and CDR2 YYDKDF (reference sequence). CDR3 length: 15 residues. In DNA, the CDR3 is TGTGCCACCAACAGGGTAGCCTCTGGGGCCAACGTCCTGACTTTC. Its translation: CATNRVASGANVLTF. The full variable domain, in which reference TRBV15 and TRBJ2-6 provide the parts outside the CDR3, is DAMVIQNPRYQVTQFGKPVTLSCSQTLNHNVMYWYQQKSSQAPKLLFHYYDKDFNNEADTPDNFQSRRPNTSFCFLDIRSPGLGDTAMYLCATNRVASGANVLTFGAGSRLTVL.

The J gene is TRBJ1-4, the V gene TRBV6-4, with D possibly matching TRBD1 (5 bases). V dropped 5 bases and J dropped 7 bases, with 17 bases sitting between them. Germline CDR1 is MRHNA and CDR2 is SNTAGT. This CDR3 spans 15 amino acids. CDR3 residues: CASSPSPGPTEKLFF. The DNA for the CDR3 is TGTGCCAGCAGTCCCTCGCCAGGGCCAACTGAAAAACTGTTTTTT.

Regarding this clone: The same CDR3 also results from other DNA sequences found in this sample. The V gene is TRBV19, the J gene TRBJ1-5; 8 bases are a match to TRBD1. CDR3 length: 16 amino acids. In germline, CDR1 is LNHDA, CDR2 SQIVND (reference sequence). With V trimmed by 5 bases and J by 0 bases, 6 bases remained unmatched. CDR3 sequence: CASSSRDRISNQPQHF. The CDR3 nucleotides read TGTGCCAGTAGTTCAAGGGACAGGATTAGCAATCAGCCCCAGCATTTT. Filled out from reference TRBV19 and TRBJ1-5, the complete variable domain reads DGGITQSPKYLFRKEGQNVTLSCEQNLNHDAMYWYRQDPGQGLRLIYYSQIVNDFQKGDIAEGYSVSREKKESFPLTVTSAQKNPTAFYLCASSSRDRISNQPQHFGDGTRLSIL.

V usage is TRBV5-1 and J usage is TRBJ1-1, with 9 nucleotides matching TRBD1. The trim removed 0 bases at V and 5 bases at J, leaving 2 bases unmatched. The CDR3 sequence is 14 residues long. Germline loops: CDR1 SGHRS, CDR2 YFSETQ. In DNA form, the CDR3 reads TGCGCCAGCAGCTTGGACAGGGGGCGAACTGAAGCTTTCTTT. This translates into CASSLDRGRTEAFF.

CDR3 protein: CAIRGDGAGQVETQYF. DNA of the CDR3: TGTGCCATCAGAGGGGATGGAGCGGGGCAGGTGGAGACCCAGTACTTC. The rearrangement uses TRBV10-3 and TRBJ2-5; 7 bases agree with TRBD2. CDR3 length equals 16 residues. With V trimmed by 6 bases and J by 5 bases, 15 bases remained unmatched. Germline values: CDR1 ENHRY, CDR2 SYGVKD.

This chain uses TRBV7-9 with TRBJ1-2, with unresolved D. The V end lost 4 bases, the J end lost 8 bases, and 17 bases lay between the germline ends. The germline CDR1 and CDR2 sequences are SEHNR and FQNEAQ (reference sequence). The CDR3 has 14 amino acids. The CDR3 sequence: CASSYSREMGGYTF. The CDR3 DNA sequence: TGTGCCAGCAGCTACAGTAGGGAGATGGGGGGCTACACCTTC. Full variable domain (rest looked up from reference TRBV7-9 and TRBJ1-2): DTGVSQNPRHKITKRGQNVTFRCDPISEHNRLYWYRQTLGQGPEFLTYFQNEAQLEKSRLLSDRFSAERPKGSFSTLEIQRTEQGDSAMYLCASSYSREMGGYTFGSGTRLTVV.

The chain combines TRBV5-1 with TRBJ2-7, with 7 bases matching TRBD2. The trim removed 4 bases at V and 3 bases at J, leaving 10 bases unmatched. The CDR3 contains 15 residues. CDR1 and CDR2 (germline): SGHRS, YFSETQ. In DNA, the CDR3 is TGCGCCAGCAGCGGGGGGGACGGGTCTGTCTACGAGCAGTACTTC. The encoded protein is CASSGGDGSVYEQYF.

V usage is TRBV18 and J usage is TRBJ1-2; the D gene is possibly TRBD1 (5 bases). The CDR3 consists of 13 residues. Germline CDR1 KGHSH, CDR2 LQKENI. Trimming cost V 3 bases and J 8 bases, with 13 bases left between them. The CDR3 is CASSPRDSDGYTF. CDR3 coding DNA: TGTGCCAGCTCACCCCGGGACTCGGACGGCTACACCTTC. Looking up the rest from reference TRBV18 and TRBJ1-2 gives the full variable domain: NAGVMQNPRHLVRRRGQEARLRCSPMKGHSHVYWYRQLPEEGLKFMVYLQKENIIDESGMPKERFSAEFPKEGPSILRIQQVVRGDSAAYFCASSPRDSDGYTFGSGTRLTVV.

The chain links TRBV27 to TRBJ1-5, with D perhaps matching TRBD1 (6 bases). The CDR3 totals 12 residues. CDR1 is MNHEY, CDR2 SMNVEV, per germline (reference sequence). V lost 5 bases to trimming and J lost 4 bases, with 6 bases between them. CDR3 in DNA: TGTGCCAGCAGTGGACAGAATCAGCCCCAGCATTTT. It translates to CASSGQNQPQHF.

In its sample, this clone was seen once. The chain has TRBV7-6 and TRBJ2-7, with TRBD2 matching over 10 bases. The length of the CDR3 is 15 residues. Germline V gene sequence: CDR1 SGHVS, CDR2 FNYEAQ. The J segment lost 3 bases and the V segment lost 5 bases, leaving 7 bases of the junction unmatched. The CDR3, as DNA: TGTGCCAGCAGCCTCGGGACTAGCGCATTCTACGAGCAGTACTTC. It translates to CASSLGTSAFYEQYF.

The rearrangement links TRBV6-5 to TRBJ1-1, with D possibly TRBD1 on 6 matching bases. V was pared by 0 bases and J by 1 base, with 9 bases between. Germline CDR1 reads MNHEY; CDR2 reads SVGAGI. CDR3 size: 15 residues. This CDR3 reads CASSYSGQPNTEAFF. DNA of the CDR3: TGTGCCAGCAGTTACTCAGGACAGCCGAACACTGAAGCTTTCTTT.

Comment on this clone: The same CDR3 can be traced to other DNA sequences in this sample. The rearrangement joins TRBV6-1 to TRBJ2-7, with 8 bases identical to TRBD1. With 8 bases clipped from V and 12 bases from J, the junction kept 6 bases outside the gene matches. There are 10 residues in the CDR3. Per germline, CDR1 MNHNS and CDR2 SASEGT. As DNA, the CDR3 is TGTGCCAGCTTGGACAGGGCTCGGTACTTC. It codes for CASLDRARYF.

V is TRBV27 and J is TRBJ1-2; weak D call: TRBD1 (6 bases). This CDR3 spans 15 amino acids. The V gene's germline CDR1 is MNHEY and CDR2 SMNVEV (reference sequence). V was shortened by 5 bases and J by 0 bases, with 13 bases between the two germline ends. This CDR3 is CASSLRGGANYGYTF. The CDR3 DNA follows: TGTGCCAGCAGTCTCAGAGGGGGAGCTAACTATGGCTACACCTTC.

This chain links TRBV28 with TRBJ2-1; the match to TRBD2 covers 7 bases. Per the germline V gene, CDR1 is MDHEN and CDR2 is SYDVKM. CDR3 length: 16 amino acids. J lost 5 bases, V lost 3 bases, and 10 bases had no gene match. CDR3 in DNA: TGTGCCAGCAGTTTTTATGGGGGAGGGGCCCACAATGAGCAGTTCTTC. Translated: CASSFYGGGAHNEQFF.

The gene calls are TRBV2 and TRBJ1-2; 9 bases match TRBD1. The CDR3 is made up of 15 amino acids. The trim removed 7 bases at V and 8 bases at J, leaving 14 bases unmatched. Germline lookup yields CDR1 SNHLY and CDR2 FYNNEI. CDR3 amino acids: CASTELVTGGKGYTF. The CDR3, as DNA: TGTGCCAGCACCGAGCTTGTGACAGGGGGAAAAGGCTACACCTTC.

This clone was counted a single time. The rearrangement links TRBV19 to TRBJ1-5; the D gene is possibly TRBD1 (5 bases). The CDR3 totals 16 residues. Trimming took 3 bases from V and 0 from J, leaving 12 bases between them. Germline V gives CDR1 LNHDA, CDR2 SQIVND (reference sequence). The CDR3 nucleotides read TGTGCCAGTAGTATCGCGGGGGTGGGTAGCAATCAGCCCCAGCATTTT. This encodes CASSIAGVGSNQPQHF.

The chain links TRBV7-3 to TRBJ2-7, with D possibly TRBD2 on 5 matching bases. CDR3 size: 13 residues. The V end lost 5 bases, the J end lost 5 bases, and 13 bases lay between the germline ends. Germline values: CDR1 SGHTA, CDR2 FQGTGA. The CDR3 DNA sequence: TGTGCCAGCAGCCCCAATGAGGGTGACGAGCAGTACTTC. It encodes CASSPNEGDEQYF.

CDR3 loop: CAISGRTGVAEAFF. The CDR3 region has the DNA TGTGCCATCAGTGGGAGGACAGGGGTAGCTGAAGCTTTCTTT. The chain carries TRBV10-3 and TRBJ1-1; 9 bases are a match to TRBD1. The CDR3 runs 14 residues. Germline assignment: CDR1 ENHRY and CDR2 SYGVKD. Trimming cost V 4 bases and J 6 bases; bases outside gene matches: 6.

The V and J genes are TRBV19 and TRBJ1-1; 10 nucleotides align to TRBD1. The trim removed 10 bases at V and 0 bases at J, leaving 5 bases unmatched. There are 14 residues in the CDR3. The germline gives CDR1 LNHDA, CDR2 SQIVND (reference sequence). CDR3 sequence reads: CATGQGHLNTEAFF. In nucleotides, the CDR3 is TGTGCCACGGGACAGGGGCATTTGAACACTGAAGCTTTCTTT.

V usage is TRBV10-2 and J usage is TRBJ1-5, with 9 bases aligning to TRBD1. Losses at the gene ends were 8 bases for V and 2 bases for J; bases not matched to a gene: 13. This CDR3 comprises 17 residues. Germline CDR1 and CDR2: WSHSY and SAAADI. The CDR3, as DNA: TGCGCCAGCCGACAGGGGGATCATAATATTCGCAATCAGCCCCAGCATTTT. This encodes CASRQGDHNIRNQPQHF.